This T cell receptor beta chain was retrieved from a study of blood T cell repertoires in COVID-19 (dated by TCRdb to 2018 to 2021). Regarding the complete study: Samples covering the acute and convalescent phases of COVID-19 were provided by collaborators in the United States, Italy and Spain. Samples came from the ongoing ImmuneRACE study (first 160 participants) plus 1,254 subjects from 6 global collaborators. The dataset comprised deeply sampled blood TCRbeta repertoires from subjects exposed to, actively infected with, or recovered from COVID-19. The material from the prospective study consisted of cDNA or gDNA derived from T cells, B-cell-depleted T cells, or PBMCs. Where HLA class I and class II types were available, the types were taken from metadata supplied by the sample provider, not from assay-based typing. A de-identified subject ID, COVID-19 status, age in years and sex were almost always included in the sample metadata. The repertoires were released in a freely available public database meant as a resource for research on the immune response to SARS-CoV-2. What the research found in general, with its limitations: The quantity of clinical and demographic metadata differed by source and by participant and was supplied without curation.

The immunoSEQ Assay, a bias-controlled multiplex PCR, was used to amplify TCRbeta CDR3 regions from genomic DNA. As for how the authors treated the data: The number of nucleated cells in each sample was estimated by amplification of reference gene primers within the assay. To quantify the absolute abundance of each unique TCRbeta CDR3 rearrangement, sequence reads were collapsed and filtered. For each sample, productive Simpson clonality was calculated by taking the square root of Simpson's diversity index across productive rearrangements. Here the immuneACCESS table is served through TCRdb, limited to in-frame sequences with V and J called. Missing clones are a known gap in these copies; in checked studies unresolved V genes cover under half, and the rest lacks a known reason. That table supplies the V and J calls and clone size; D and trimming were determined from the DNA. This sample has a few hundred thousand clones in its table, and more than 75% of those were observed once. Of the sample, around 4% is held by the ten largest clones.

Whole blood was collected in K2EDTA tubes by collaborating institutions according to the institutions' own protocols. For TCRbeta analysis, collaborators shipped samples as frozen whole blood, isolated PBMCs, or DNA extracted from either of those sample types. The CDR3, cysteine through phenylalanine, is 13 amino acids long. Solely the CDR3 DNA is kept, with 39 bases framed from the first base. Trimming costs V 4 bases and J 2 bases, and their ends lie 9 bases apart. As encoded in the germline V gene (reference sequence), CDR1 is SGHNT while CDR2 is YYREEE. Turning to this clone: The antigen this receptor binds is unknown. One base away there is no much larger clone; base qualities are not given.

This TCR was recovered from a woman aged 45-59 years with active or convalescent COVID-19. The sequenced sample was peripheral blood. The V gene is TRBV5-4 and the J gene is TRBJ1-1, with the D gene uncertain. The DNA reads as follows: TGTGCCAGCAGCCGCGGGTCTAACACTGAAGCTTTCTTT. This translates into CASSRGSNTEAFF.